This section outlines one TCR beta chain sequence together with its context. It lacks a known antigen. Within one base of it there is no much larger clone, and no base qualities were kept. The germline V and J ends show losses of 0 bases and 1 base respectively, and no gene match explains 9 bases of the junction. CDR1 SGHRS and CDR2 YFSETQ were looked up in the germline V gene. The CDR3 numbers 17 residues from cysteine through phenylalanine. The read is trimmed to its CDR3 DNA, 51 bases read in frame from base 1. This sample was taken from a study of blood T cell repertoires in COVID-19 (dated by TCRdb to 2020 to 2021). Some background on the complete study: Collaborator samples came from the United States, Italy and Spain and covered acute and convalescent phases of COVID-19. The material from the prospective study consisted of cDNA or gDNA derived from T cells, B-cell-depleted T cells, or PBMCs. Deeply sampled blood TCRbeta repertoires from subjects exposed to, actively infected with, or recovered from COVID-19 were included in the dataset. The repertoires were released in a freely available public database meant as a resource for research on the immune response to SARS-CoV-2. Samples were obtained from the ongoing ImmuneRACE study (first 160 participants) and from approximately 1,200 subjects provided by 6 global collaborators. A de-identified subject ID, COVID-19 status, age in years and sex were almost always included in the sample metadata. Where available, HLA class I and class II types were obtained from metadata supplied by the sample provider rather than from assay-based typing.

Whole blood was collected in K2EDTA tubes by collaborating institutions according to the institutions' own protocols. Collaborator samples were shipped for TCRbeta analysis as frozen whole blood, isolated PBMCs, or DNA extracted from either sample type. TCRbeta CDR3 regions were amplified from genomic DNA using the immunoSEQ Assay, a bias-controlled multiplex PCR. The study's processing was this. Nucleated cell counts per sample were estimated from amplification of reference gene primers within the assay. To quantify the absolute abundance of each unique TCRbeta CDR3 rearrangement, sequence reads were collapsed and filtered. For each sample, productive Simpson clonality was calculated as the square root of Simpson's diversity index over productive rearrangements. In its TCRdb copy, this immuneACCESS table keeps in-frame sequences only and misses some clones. Where compared with another copy, unresolved V genes explain less than half of these, and the others have no known cause. The V and J calls and clone size were taken over from that table, and D and trimming were inferred from the DNA. This sample gives hundreds of thousands of clones in total; roughly nine tenths of them show up just once. The ten largest make up 0.72% of the sample.

What the study reported, not specific to this receptor: The quantity of clinical and demographic metadata differed by source and by participant and was supplied without curation.

The sequenced sample consisted of peripheral blood. The rearranged segments are TRBV5-1 and TRBJ1-1, and TRBD1 matches 7 of the central bases. The TCR was taken from a man aged 35-49 years with acute or convalescent COVID-19. The DNA sequence is given as TGCGCCAGCAGCTTGGAGGGCAGGGGGTCGGGGAACACTGAAGCTTTCTTT. Its protein reads: CASSLEGRGSGNTEAFF.